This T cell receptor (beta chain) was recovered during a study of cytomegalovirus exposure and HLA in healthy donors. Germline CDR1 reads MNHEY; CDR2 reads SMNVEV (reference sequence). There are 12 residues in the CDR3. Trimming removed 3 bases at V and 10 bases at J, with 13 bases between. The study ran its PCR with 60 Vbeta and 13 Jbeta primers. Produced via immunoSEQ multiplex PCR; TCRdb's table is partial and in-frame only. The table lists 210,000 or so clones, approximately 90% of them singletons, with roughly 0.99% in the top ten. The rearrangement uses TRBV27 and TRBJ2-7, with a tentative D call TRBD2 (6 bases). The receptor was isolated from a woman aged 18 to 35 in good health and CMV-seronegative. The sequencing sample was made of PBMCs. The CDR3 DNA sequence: TGTGCCAGCAGTTTCGACCGGGGGATACAGTACTTC. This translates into CASSFDRGIQYF.